The text below deals with one T cell receptor beta chain. CDR1 and CDR2 (germline): MGHDK, SYGVNS. This CDR3 comprises 12 residues. The ends lost 10 bases at V and 7 bases at J; junction bases unmatched: 6. This entry comes from a study of PD-L1 blockade in urothelial cancer. Study in general: Once treatment had started, blood was analyzed at 3 weeks (second dose) and again at 6 weeks.

TCRdb's copy holds only in-frame clones and misses some; the assay was immunoSEQ multiplex PCR. The table includes 50,000 to 70,000 clones, 75% to 90% detected once. Time point meaning: pretreatment peripheral blood. The V gene is TRBV25-1, the J gene TRBJ2-1, with 8 positions matching TRBD1. This receptor was taken from a man between 70 and 80 years old with urothelial cancer. The sequencing used PBMCs, collected around atezolizumab (anti-PD-L1) treatment. In DNA form, the CDR3 reads TGTGCCACAGGGGGCGTATGGAATGAGCAGTTCTTC. Its protein product is CATGGVWNEQFF.